The clone carrying this T cell receptor beta chain was seen many times. No antigen is known for it. Compared with germline, one end of the junction differs, possibly owing to a read error. TCRbeta library construction was performed incorporating unique molecular identifiers. TCRdb redid the calling of the PCR reads with MiXCR, one entry per CDR3 protein. The data contain around 450,000 distinct CDR3 sequences, roughly 17% of them singletons. This specimen comes from a study of T-cell reconstitution after alpha-beta-depleted transplantation in children. Broader study findings: Once a year had passed after transplant, T-cell counts and diversity came mostly from newly produced T cells. Two months or so post-transplant, alpha-beta T cells reportedly derived from several hundred expanded graft clones.

The CDR3 is 13 amino acids. The V gene's germline CDR1 is SGHRS and CDR2 YFSETQ. The receptor was isolated from a boy under two years old who had a stem cell transplant for Wiskott-Aldrich syndrome, so the T cells may come from the graft donor. Sequenced here: PBMCs, mostly from graft donor cells, sampled 360 days after TCRalphabeta/CD19-depleted stem cell transplant. This chain uses TRBV5-1 with TRBJ2-7; D is unresolved. CDR3 in amino acids: CASSLALSYEQYF. In DNA form, the CDR3 reads TGTGCCAGCAGCTTAGCCCTCTCCTACGAGCAGTACTTC.